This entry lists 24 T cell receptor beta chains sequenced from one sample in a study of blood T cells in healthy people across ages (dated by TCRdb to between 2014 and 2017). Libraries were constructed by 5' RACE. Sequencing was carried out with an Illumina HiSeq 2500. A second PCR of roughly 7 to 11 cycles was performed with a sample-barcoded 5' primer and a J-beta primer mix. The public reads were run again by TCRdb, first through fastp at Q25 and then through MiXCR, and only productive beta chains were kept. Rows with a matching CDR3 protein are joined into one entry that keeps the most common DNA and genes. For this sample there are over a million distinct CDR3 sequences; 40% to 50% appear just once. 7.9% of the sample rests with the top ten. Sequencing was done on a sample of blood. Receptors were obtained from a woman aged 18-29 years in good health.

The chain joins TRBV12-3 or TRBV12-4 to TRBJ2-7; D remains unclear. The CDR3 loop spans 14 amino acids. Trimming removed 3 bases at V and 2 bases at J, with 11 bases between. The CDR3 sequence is CASSLKGPPYEQYF. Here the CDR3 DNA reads TGTGCCAGCAGTTTGAAAGGGCCCCCCTACGAGCAGTACTTC.

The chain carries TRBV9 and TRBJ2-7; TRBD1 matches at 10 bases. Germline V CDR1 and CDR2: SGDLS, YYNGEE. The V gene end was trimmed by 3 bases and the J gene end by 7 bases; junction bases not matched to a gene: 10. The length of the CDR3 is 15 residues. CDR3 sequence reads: CASSARVTGGNEQYF. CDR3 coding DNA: TGTGCCAGCAGCGCGCGCGTGACAGGGGGCAATGAGCAGTACTTC.

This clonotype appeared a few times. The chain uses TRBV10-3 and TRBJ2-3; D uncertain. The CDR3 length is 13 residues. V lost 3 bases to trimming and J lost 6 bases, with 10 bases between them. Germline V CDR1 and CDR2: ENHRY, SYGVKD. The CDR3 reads CAISDGMTDTQYF. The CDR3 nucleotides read TGTGCCATCAGTGATGGGATGACGGATACGCAGTATTTT.

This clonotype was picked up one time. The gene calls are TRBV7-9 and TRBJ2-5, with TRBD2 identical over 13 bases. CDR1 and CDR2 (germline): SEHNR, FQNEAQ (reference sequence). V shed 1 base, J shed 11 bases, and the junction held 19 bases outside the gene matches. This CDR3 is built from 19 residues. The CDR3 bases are TGTGCCAGCAGCTTAGTAACTAGCGGGAGGGGAAGCTCCTACAATGAGCAGTACTTC. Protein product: CASSLVTSGRGSSYNEQYF.

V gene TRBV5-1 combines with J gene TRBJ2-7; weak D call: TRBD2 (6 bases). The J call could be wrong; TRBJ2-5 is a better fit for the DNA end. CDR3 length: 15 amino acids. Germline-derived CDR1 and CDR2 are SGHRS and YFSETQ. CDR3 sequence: CASSQEGRGEETQYF. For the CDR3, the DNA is TGCGCCAGCAGCCAGGAGGGCCGGGGAGAAGAGACCCAGTACTTC.

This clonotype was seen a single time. The CDR3 is CASSSWEGRNTEAFF. Here the CDR3 DNA reads TGTGCCAGCAGCTCGTGGGAGGGAAGGAACACTGAAGCTTTCTTT. The rearrangement links TRBV7-8 to TRBJ1-1; D gene unclear. Looked up from germline, CDR1 is SGHVS and CDR2 is FQNEAQ. The CDR3 has 15 residues. Trimming left V 4 bases short and J 1 base short, with 13 bases between.

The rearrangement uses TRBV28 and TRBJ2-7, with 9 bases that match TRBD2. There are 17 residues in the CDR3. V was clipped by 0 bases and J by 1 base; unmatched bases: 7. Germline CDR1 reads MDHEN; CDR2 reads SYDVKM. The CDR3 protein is CASSLWSSGNRSYEQYF. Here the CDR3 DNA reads TGTGCCAGCAGTTTATGGTCTAGCGGGAATAGATCCTACGAGCAGTACTTC.

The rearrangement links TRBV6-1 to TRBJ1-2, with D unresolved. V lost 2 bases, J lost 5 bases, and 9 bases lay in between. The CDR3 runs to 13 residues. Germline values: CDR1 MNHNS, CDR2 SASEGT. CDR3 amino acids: CASSEPALYGYTF. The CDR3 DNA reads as TGTGCCAGCAGTGAACCAGCGCTATATGGCTACACCTTC.

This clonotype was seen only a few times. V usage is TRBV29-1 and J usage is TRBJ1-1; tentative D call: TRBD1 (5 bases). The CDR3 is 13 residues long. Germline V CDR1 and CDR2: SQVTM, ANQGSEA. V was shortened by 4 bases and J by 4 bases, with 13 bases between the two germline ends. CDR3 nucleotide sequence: TGCAGCGTTGTAGGGCAGGGCCGCACTGAAGCTTTCTTT. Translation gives CSVVGQGRTEAFF.

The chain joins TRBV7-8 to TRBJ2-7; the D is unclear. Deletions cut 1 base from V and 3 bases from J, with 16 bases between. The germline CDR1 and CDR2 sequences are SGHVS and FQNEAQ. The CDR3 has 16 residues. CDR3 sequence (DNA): TGTGCCAGCAGCTTAGTCGGTGTCGGAAGCTTCTACGAGCAGTACTTC. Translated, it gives CASSLVGVGSFYEQYF.

The CDR3 DNA reads TGCGCCAGCAGCCGAGATCCAGGGACTAGCGGAGACTTACCCTACAATGAGCAGTTCTTC. It codes for CASSRDPGTSGDLPYNEQFF. The chain has TRBV5-1 and TRBJ2-1, with 11 bases aligning to TRBD2. This CDR3 contains 20 residues. Germline CDR1 SGHRS, CDR2 YFSETQ. Trimming took 4 bases from V and 2 from J; bases not matched to a gene: 17.

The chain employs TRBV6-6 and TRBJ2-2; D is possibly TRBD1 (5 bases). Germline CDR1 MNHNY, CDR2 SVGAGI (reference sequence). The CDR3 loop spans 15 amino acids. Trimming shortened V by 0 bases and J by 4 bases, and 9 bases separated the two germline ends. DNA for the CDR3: TGTGCCAGCAGTTACTCAACGACAGCCACCGGGGAGCTGTTTTTT. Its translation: CASSYSTTATGELFF.

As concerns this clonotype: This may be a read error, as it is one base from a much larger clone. CDR3: CASSLGTEIKNIQYF. CDR3 sequence (DNA): TGTGCCAGCAGCCTAGGGACAGAGATCAAAAACATTCAGTACTTC. The chain couples TRBV3-1 to TRBJ2-4; 7 bases line up with TRBD1. Germline V gene sequence: CDR1 LGHDT, CDR2 YNNKEL (reference sequence). J gave up 3 bases and V 4 bases, and 6 bases lay outside the gene matches. The CDR3 totals 15 residues. The whole variable domain, filled in from reference TRBV3-1 and TRBJ2-4, reads DTAVSQTPKYLVTQMGNDKSIKCEQNLGHDTMYWYKQDSKKFLKIMFSYNNKELIINETVPNRFSPKSPDKAHLNLHINSLELGDSAVYFCASSLGTEIKNIQYFGAGTRLSVL.

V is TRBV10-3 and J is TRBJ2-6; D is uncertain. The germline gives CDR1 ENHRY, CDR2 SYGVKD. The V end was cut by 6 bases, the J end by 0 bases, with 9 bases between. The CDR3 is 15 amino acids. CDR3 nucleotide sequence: TGTGCCATCAGGACCTCCGGCTCTGGGGCCAACGTCCTGACTTTC. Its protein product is CAIRTSGSGANVLTF.

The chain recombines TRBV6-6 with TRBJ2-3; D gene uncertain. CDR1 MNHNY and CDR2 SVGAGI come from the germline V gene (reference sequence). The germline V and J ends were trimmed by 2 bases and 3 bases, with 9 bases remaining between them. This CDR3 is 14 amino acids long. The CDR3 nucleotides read TGTGCCAGCAGTTACACGGACCAGACAGATACGCAGTATTTT. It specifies CASSYTDQTDTQYF.

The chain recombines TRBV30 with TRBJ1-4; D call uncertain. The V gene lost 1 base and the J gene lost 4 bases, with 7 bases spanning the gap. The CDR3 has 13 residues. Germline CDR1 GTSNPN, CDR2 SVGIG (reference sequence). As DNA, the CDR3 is TGTGCCTGGAGTGGTCGGATTAATGAAAAACTGTTTTTT. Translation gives CAWSGRINEKLFF.

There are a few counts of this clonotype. The CDR3 coding sequence is TGTGCCAGCAGCGTTGGAGCCGGGCAGCTGTACTTC. Translating it yields CASSVGAGQLYF. The chain couples TRBV9 to TRBJ2-4, with D uncertain. The CDR3 consists of 12 residues. Germline V lookup: CDR1 SGDLS, CDR2 YYNGEE. The ends were cut back, 2 bases at V and 15 bases at J, with 15 bases in the middle. Based on the CDR3 plus reference TRBV9 and TRBJ2-4, the full variable domain is DSGVTQTPKHLITATGQRVTLRCSPRSGDLSVYWYQQSLDQGLQFLIQYYNGEERAKGNILERFSAQQFPDLHSELNLSSLELGDSALYFCASSVGAGQLYFGAGTRLSVL.

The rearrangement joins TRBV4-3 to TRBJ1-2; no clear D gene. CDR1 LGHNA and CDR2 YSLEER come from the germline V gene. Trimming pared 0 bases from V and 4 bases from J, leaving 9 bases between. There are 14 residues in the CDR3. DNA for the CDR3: TGCGCCAGCAGCCAAGATCAGACCTCCTATGGCTACACCTTC. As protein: CASSQDQTSYGYTF.

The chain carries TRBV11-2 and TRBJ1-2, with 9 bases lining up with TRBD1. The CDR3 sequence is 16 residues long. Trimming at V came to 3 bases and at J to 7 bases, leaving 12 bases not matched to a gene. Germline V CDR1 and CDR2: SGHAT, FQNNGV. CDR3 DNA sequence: TGTGCCAGCAGCTTTCAGGGGACAGGGTGGGTCCGTGGCTACACCTTC. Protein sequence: CASSFQGTGWVRGYTF. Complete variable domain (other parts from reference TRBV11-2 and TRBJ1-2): EAGVAQSPRYKIIEKRQSVAFWCNPISGHATLYWYQQILGQGPKLLIQFQNNGVVDDSQLPKDRFSAERLKGVDSTLKIQPAKLEDSAVYLCASSFQGTGWVRGYTFGSGTRLTVV.

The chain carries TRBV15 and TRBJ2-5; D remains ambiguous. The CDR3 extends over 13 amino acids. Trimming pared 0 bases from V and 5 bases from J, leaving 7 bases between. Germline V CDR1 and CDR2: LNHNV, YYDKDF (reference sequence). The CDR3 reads CATSRDAVETQYF. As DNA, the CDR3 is TGTGCCACCAGCAGAGATGCGGTGGAGACCCAGTACTTC.

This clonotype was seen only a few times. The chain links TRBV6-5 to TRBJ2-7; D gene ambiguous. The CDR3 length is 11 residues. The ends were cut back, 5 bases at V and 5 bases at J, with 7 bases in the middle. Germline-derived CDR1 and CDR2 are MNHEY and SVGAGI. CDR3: CASSTIDEQYF. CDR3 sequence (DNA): TGTGCCAGCAGTACCATTGACGAGCAGTACTTC.

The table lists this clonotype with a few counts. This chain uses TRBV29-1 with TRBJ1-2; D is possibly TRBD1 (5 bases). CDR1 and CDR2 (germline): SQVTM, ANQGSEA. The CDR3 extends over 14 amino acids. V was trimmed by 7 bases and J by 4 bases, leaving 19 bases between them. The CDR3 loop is CSALTGGEGYGYTF. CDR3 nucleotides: TGCAGCGCCCTCACGGGGGGGGAAGGCTATGGCTACACCTTC.

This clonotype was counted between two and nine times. The CDR3 loop reads CASSYGGPPNYEQYF. CDR3 nucleotide sequence: TGTGCCAGCAGTTACGGGGGCCCACCAAACTACGAGCAGTACTTC. The genes are TRBV6-5 and TRBJ2-5; D might be TRBD1 (6 bases). TRBJ2-7 matches the DNA end more closely, so the J call is doubtful. The germline gives CDR1 MNHEY, CDR2 SVGAGI. There are 15 residues in the CDR3.

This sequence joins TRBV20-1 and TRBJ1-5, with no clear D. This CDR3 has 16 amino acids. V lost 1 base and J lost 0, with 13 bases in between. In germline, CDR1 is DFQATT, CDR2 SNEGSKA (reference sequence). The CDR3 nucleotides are TGCAGTGCTAGAGGATACTTTAAAGATAGCAATCAGCCCCAGCATTTT. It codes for CSARGYFKDSNQPQHF.